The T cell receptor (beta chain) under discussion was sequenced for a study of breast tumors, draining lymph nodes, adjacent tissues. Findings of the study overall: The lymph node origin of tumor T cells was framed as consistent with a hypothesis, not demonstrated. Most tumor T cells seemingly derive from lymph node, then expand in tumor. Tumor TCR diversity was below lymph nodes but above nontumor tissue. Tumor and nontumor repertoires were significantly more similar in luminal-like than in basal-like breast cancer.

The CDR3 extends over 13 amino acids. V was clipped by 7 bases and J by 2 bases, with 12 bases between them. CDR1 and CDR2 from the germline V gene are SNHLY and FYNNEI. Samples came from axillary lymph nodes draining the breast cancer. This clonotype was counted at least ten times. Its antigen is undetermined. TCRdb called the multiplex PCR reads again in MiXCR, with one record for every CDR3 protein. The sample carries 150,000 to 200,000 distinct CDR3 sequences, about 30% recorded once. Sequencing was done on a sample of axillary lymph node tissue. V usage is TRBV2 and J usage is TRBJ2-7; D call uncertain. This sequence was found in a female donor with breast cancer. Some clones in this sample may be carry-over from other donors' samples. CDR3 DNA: TGTGCCAGCAAGCTAGAGCCTACCTACGAGCAGTACTTC. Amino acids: CASKLEPTYEQYF.